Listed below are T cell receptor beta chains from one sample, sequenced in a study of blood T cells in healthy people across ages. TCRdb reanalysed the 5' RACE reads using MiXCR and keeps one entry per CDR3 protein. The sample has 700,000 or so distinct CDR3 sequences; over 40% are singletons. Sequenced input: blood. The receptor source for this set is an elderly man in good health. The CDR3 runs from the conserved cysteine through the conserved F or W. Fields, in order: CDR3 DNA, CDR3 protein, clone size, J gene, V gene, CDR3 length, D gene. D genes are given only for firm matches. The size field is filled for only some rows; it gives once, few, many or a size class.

TGTGCCAGCAGTTTACAACAGTTGACTAATGAAAAACTGTTTTTT	CASSLQQLTNEKLFF	-	TRBJ1-4	TRBV12-3/TRBV12-4	15	-
TGTGCCGGTACCCAGGGGGACACAGATACGCAGTATTTT	CAGTQGDTDTQYF	-	TRBJ2-3	TRBV6-1	13	TRBD1
TGTGCCAGCAGCAGTGGGACTAGCGGTAGTAAGTACTTC	CASSSGTSGSKYF	few	TRBJ2-5	TRBV3-1	13	TRBD2
TGCGCCAGCAGCCAAGGGGACAGGGGCAGGGGGGAGACCCAGTACTTC	CASSQGDRGRGETQYF	-	TRBJ2-5	TRBV4-1	16	TRBD1
TGCGCCAGCAGCTTGGATACGAGCTCCTATAATTCACCCCTCCACTTT	CASSLDTSSYNSPLHF	few	TRBJ1-6	TRBV5-1	16	-
TGTGCCAGCAGATCACAGACAGGGGGCGGCTACGAGCAGTACTTC	CASRSQTGGGYEQYF	once	TRBJ2-7	TRBV6-6	15	TRBD1
TGTGCCAGCAGCTTAGTGGCGGGGGGGCATAGCACAGATACGCAGTATTTT	CASSLVAGGHSTDTQYF	few	TRBJ2-3	TRBV11-2	17	TRBD2
TGCGCCAGCAGCCAATCCCAGGGGACTTCCTACAATGAGCAGTACTTC	CASSQSQGTSYNEQYF	-	TRBJ2-7	TRBV4-3	16	-
TGTGCCAGCAGCCAAGAAGTTGGGGGGGGCCGTGTGAACGAGCAGTACTTC	CASSQEVGGGRVNEQYF	few	TRBJ2-7	TRBV4-2	17	-
TGCAGTGCCACCGGGAAGGGGGCGAGCACTGAAGCTTTCTTT	CSATGKGASTEAFF	-	TRBJ1-1	TRBV20-1	14	TRBD1
TGTGCCAGCAGTCCCCTCGTGACTAGCGGGACGGTGAACATTCAGTACTTC	CASSPLVTSGTVNIQYF	-	TRBJ2-4	TRBV28	17	TRBD2